The present entry profiles one T cell receptor (beta chain) with its context. This clonotype was found a few times. No antigen is known for it. No per-base quality is available; no much larger clone lies one base away. Ficoll-Paque density gradient centrifugation was the method used to isolate PBMCs. These data originate in a study of T-cell memory formation after mild COVID-19 listed by TCRdb under 2021. With regard to the full study: TCR sequence clusters from the two donors were largely donor specific. T-cell clones expanding and contracting after mild COVID-19 in a couple of donors were tracked by longitudinal TCRalpha and TCRbeta repertoire sequencing. Two young, previously healthy adult volunteers, one female and one male, were included in the cohort.

There are 14 amino acids in the CDR3, from cysteine to phenylalanine inclusive. Only the CDR3 portion is preserved as DNA: 42 bases, with reading frame beginning at the first base. From a lookup of the germline V gene, CDR1 and CDR2 are SGHRS and YFSETQ. Trimming removed 4 bases from V and 2 bases from J, leaving 12 bases between the germline ends. On the study overall, not on this receptor specifically: Whether the second-wave clones peaking on day 37 were SARS-CoV-2 specific was not confirmed. The study covered only a couple of mild cases, and larger cohorts including severe cases with pre-infection samples were considered necessary. The detection of some responding clones in pre-infection memory suggests that pre-existing cross-reactive memory T cells joined the SARS-CoV-2 response. Contracting CD4+ clones turned up mainly in the CM and EM memory subsets, whereas EMRA was where CD8+ clones were enriched. Balanced CD4/CD8 phenotypes were observed for clones contracting from day 15 to 85, whereas a bias towards CD4+ was observed for a second wave of clones expanding from day 15 to 37.

Reads for this sample came from an Illumina NovaSeq 6000. TCRalpha and TCRbeta cDNA libraries were built by 5'RACE with constant-segment primers, adding sample barcodes and unique molecular identifiers. Trizol reagent was used to extract RNA from every sample. Libraries were amplified in two PCR steps, with a second sample barcode and Illumina TruSeq adapters added in the second step. Sequencing of libraries was performed on an Illumina NovaSeq with 2 x 150 bp paired-end reads. The original pipeline was this. With migec v1.2.7, reads were demultiplexed and then collapsed into UMI-guided consensus sequences. Using mixcr v2.1.11, UMI consensuses were aligned to TRA and TRB V and J templates and then assembled into clonotypes. A clonotype was counted as expanded or contracted only when both edgeR and NoisET called the clonotype significant, with the noise models trained on biological replicates. For edgeR calls, a false discovery rate-adjusted p below 0.01 and a log2 fold-change threshold of 1 were applied. As an exploratory analysis of dynamics, max-normalized trajectories of the 1000 most abundant clonotypes were examined with PCA combined with hierarchical clustering. Each responding clone was given a CD4 or CD8 phenotype based on the CD4+ and CD8+ repertoires, which had been sequenced separately. TCRdb reprocessing: public reads trimmed at Q25 with fastp, clones called with MiXCR, in-frame beta chains kept. Each entry merges the rows of one CDR3 protein and shows their most common DNA and genes. The V and J calls were determined by TCRdb, not by the authors. The sample records 470,000 or so distinct CDR3 sequences, around 19% of which are singletons. Jointly, the top ten make up 8.4% of the sample.

The material sequenced was PBMCs or a T cell subset sorted from them (not recorded which). The receptor was isolated from an adult woman who had mild COVID-19 (a few samples of this study predate the infection). The sample titles of this study are shuffled in the database, so cell type and time point are left out; the donor was told from shared clones. The chain is made from TRBV5-1 and TRBJ2-5; there is no confident call for the D gene. Here the CDR3 is given as CASSPSSTQETQYF. At the DNA level, the sequence is TGCGCCAGCAGCCCCTCCTCGACACAAGAGACCCAGTACTTC.